The present entry profiles one T cell receptor (beta chain) with its context. The antigen remains unidentified. The sample belongs to a study of human T cells and chemical hapten exposure. The wider study: Alopecia areata, totalis or universalis affected patients who were mostly female.

The library gave individual cDNA molecules unique molecular identifiers. TCRdb recomputed calls from the RACE reads with MiXCR, one row per CDR3 protein. The table shows 82,000 or so distinct CDR3 sequences, with 10% to 15% occurring only once. Study conclusions and caveats: It should be noted that donors had alopecia, so their immune response may differ from healthy people's. Correlating positively with patch test score were the PT1 expanded TCR counts.

The CDR3 is 13 residues long. The germline V and J ends were trimmed by 5 bases and 3 bases, with 10 bases remaining between them. CDR1 is MDHEN, CDR2 SYDVKM, per germline. Indicated time point: patch test 3, about 24 weeks after DPC sensitization. Regarding treatment: therapeutic diphenylcyclopropenone sensitization with weekly scalp DPC. The starting material was whole blood, obtained in connection with sensitization to the hapten diphenylcyclopropenone (DPC). The V gene is TRBV28, the J gene TRBJ1-1; D ambiguous. The origin of this receptor is a woman aged 50 to 65 with alopecia areata. Some clones in this sample may be carry-over from other donors' samples. The DNA for the CDR3 is TGTGCCAGCAGTCCCCAGCGGGACACTGAAGCTTTCTTT. Protein: CASSPQRDTEAFF.